A single sample is the source of the 22 T cell receptor beta chains below, sequenced in a study of tissue T cells after allogeneic stem cell transplantation (dated by TCRdb to between 2020 and 2023). Receptor amplification or capture employed the immunoSEQ multiplex PCR assay. The table was pulled from immuneACCESS by TCRdb, which kept in-frame rearrangements only. Such tables lose some clones; where checked, under half of the loss comes from unresolved V genes, and the rest has no known cause. This sample lists roughly 2,600 clones; approximately 43% were detected once. The ten biggest clones cover approximately 19% of the sample. The time point label for this specimen denotes: mouse harvest day 14 after allogeneic transplant. Each mouse graft consisted of 10^7 T-cell-depleted bone marrow cells plus 10^6 splenic CD5+ T cells and was given by tail vein injection. Sample: gut tissue. These receptors came from a female BALB/c mouse given C57BL/6 T cells with graft-versus-host disease after an allogeneic hematopoietic cell transplant.

Points on this clone: This could be a read error, since a much larger clone is one nucleotide away. The germline and genes are mouse ones. The CDR3 bases that were read are TGTGCCAGCAGTGCCCCTCGGGGAATTCGTGGCGACAGATTATTT. Protein: CASSAPRGIRGDRLF. The CDR3, in full, reads CASSAPRGIRGDRLFF. This sequence joins TRBV13-3 and TRBJ1-4; D ambiguous. The read finishes 1 residue shy of the CDR3 end, and the germline J gene is used to complete it. Germline loops: CDR1 NNHDY, CDR2 SYVADS. CDR3 length: 16 residues. With 3 bases removed from V and 11 bases from J, the gap between germline ends came to 23 bases.

Regarding this clone: Gene names are mouse gene names. The read ends 1 residue early relative to the CDR3; the germline J gene fills the gap. V usage is TRBV3 and J usage is TRBJ2-3; 7 nucleotides align to TRBD1. The trim removed 5 bases at V and 3 bases at J, leaving 5 bases unmatched. This CDR3 spans 14 amino acids. Germline CDR1 and CDR2: SNHLY and FYNGKV (reference sequence). The DNA read from the CDR3 is TGTGCCAGCAGCCAACAGGGGAGCGCAGAAACGCTGTAT. It specifies CASSQQGSAETLY. The CDR3 reads in full as CASSQQGSAETLYF.

Concerning this clone: Gene names are mouse gene names. The read falls 1 residue short of the CDR3 end, and the missing part is taken from the germline J gene. The chain combines TRBV13-3 with TRBJ2-1, with 10 bases matching TRBD2. V lost 5 bases to trimming and J lost 0 bases; unmatched junction nucleotides: 5. Germline assignment: CDR1 NNHDY and CDR2 SYVADS. The CDR3 length is 16 residues. CDR3 region: CASSPGLGVNYAEQFF. Incomplete CDR3 DNA: TGTGCCAGCAGCCCCGGACTGGGGGTTAACTATGCTGAGCAGTTC.

For this clone: The gene names here belong to mouse. The observed sequence ends 1 residue before the CDR3 terminus, with the missing tail filled in from the germline J gene. The gene calls are TRBV31 and TRBJ2-1; TRBD1 is a possible D gene (6 bases). Trimming took 0 bases from V and 4 from J, leaving 10 bases between them. The germline V gene has CDR1 GKSSPN and CDR2 SITVG. This CDR3 is 14 amino acids long. CDR3 DNA, as far as it was read: TGTGCCTGGAGTCTACAGGGAGAGTATGCTGAGCAGTTC. The encoded protein is CAWSLQGEYAEQF. The full CDR3 reads CAWSLQGEYAEQFF.

In regard to this clone: Mouse gene names apply. The sequenced fragment ends 1 residue before the CDR3 boundary, so the rest is inferred from the germline J gene. The chain uses TRBV26 and TRBJ2-2; tentative D call: TRBD1 (5 bases). The V gene lost 0 bases and the J gene lost 2 bases, with 7 bases spanning the gap. Germline lookup yields CDR1 KGHPV and CDR2 FQNQEV (reference sequence). The CDR3 has 15 residues. Incomplete CDR3 DNA: TGTGCCAGCAGTCTGTCTTCAGGGAACACCGGGCAGCTCTAC. Translated, it gives CASSLSSGNTGQLY. The whole CDR3 sequence reads CASSLSSGNTGQLYF.

Regarding this clone: Gene labels here are mouse ones. The CDR3 end lies 1 residue beyond the end of the read and is filled in from the germline J gene. The V and J genes are TRBV12-2 and TRBJ2-5, with D unresolved. The CDR3 consists of 14 residues. Germline V gene sequence: CDR1 SGHLS, CDR2 HYDKME. V gave up 0 bases and J gave up 0 bases, with 6 bases separating them. The CDR3 is CASSLGQNQDTQYF. Partial CDR3 DNA: TGTGCCAGCTCTCTCGGGCAAAACCAAGACACCCAGTAC.

Relative to its sample, this clone is large. Germline and genes: mouse. Sequencing ends 1 residue short of the CDR3 end; the germline J gene provides the rest. This rearrangement joins TRBV23 to TRBJ2-7; the table's D call of TRBD2 was not tested on the DNA. CDR1 KGHTA and CDR2 FQNQQP come from the germline V gene. This CDR3 contains 15 residues. The CDR3 here is CSSSQSSGGALEQYF. CDR3 DNA, as far as it was read: TGCTCCAGCAGTCAATCGAGTGGGGGGGCGCTTGAACAGTAC. Full variable domain (outside the CDR3, taken from reference TRBV23 and TRBJ2-7): DAAVTQKPRYLIKMKGQEAEMKCIPEKGHTAVFWYQQKQSKELKFLIYFQNQQPLDQIDMVKERFSAVCPSSSLCSLGIRTCEAEDSALYLCSSSQSSGGALEQYFGPGTRLTVL.

Comments on this clone: Gene names and germline match the mouse. The covered CDR3 bases are TGTGCCAGCTCTCCAGACACGAGTCAAAACACCTTGTAC. Translating it yields CASSPDTSQNTLY. In full, the CDR3 reads CASSPDTSQNTLYF. The chain has TRBV12-2 and TRBJ2-4, with unresolved D. The read finishes 1 residue shy of the CDR3 end, and the germline J gene is used to complete it. The CDR3 is 14 residues long. With 2 bases removed from V and 0 bases from J, the gap between germline ends came to 8 bases. Germline V gene data show CDR1 as SGHLS and CDR2 as HYDKME.

Sample share makes this clone large. Gene names follow the mouse nomenclature. Read coverage stops 1 residue before the CDR3 terminus; the germline J gene supplies the remainder. The chain combines TRBV26 with TRBJ2-3, with 11 bases aligning to TRBD2. Germline V gene lookup returns CDR1 KGHPV and CDR2 FQNQEV (reference sequence). Trimming at V came to 3 bases and at J to 1 base, leaving 3 bases not matched to a gene. The CDR3 covers 16 residues. The sequenced CDR3 bases are TGTGCCAGCAGTCTAGGACTGGGGGGTGGTGCAGAAACGCTGTAT. Its protein is CASSLGLGGGAETLY. The entire CDR3 protein reads CASSLGLGGGAETLYF.

This clone was seen a few times. Gene names and germline match the mouse. The read is 1 residue too short to cover the CDR3 end, so that end is filled in from the germline J gene. Other DNA sequences in this specimen translate into the identical CDR3. This chain connects TRBV15 to TRBJ2-4; D ambiguous. Trimming left V 0 bases short and J 0 bases short, with 4 bases between. The CDR3 length is 14 residues. Germline loops: CDR1 SGHND, CDR2 FRSKSL. CDR3 DNA, as far as it was read: TGTGCCAGCAGTTTAGCTGGGAGTCAAAACACCTTGTAC. Residues: CASSLAGSQNTLY. Given in full, the CDR3 is CASSLAGSQNTLYF.

Notes on this clone: Germline and genes here are mouse. The read finishes 1 residue shy of the CDR3 end, and the germline J gene is used to complete it. The rearrangement uses TRBV12-2 and TRBJ2-5; 14 nucleotides agree with TRBD2. Germline V gene sequence: CDR1 SGHLS, CDR2 HYDKME. The CDR3 sequence is 14 residues long. The junction had 4 bases not matched to a gene; V was cut back by 4 bases and J by 8 bases. The CDR3 bases that were read are TGTGCCAGCTCCCGGGACTGGGGGGGCGGCACCCAGTAC. Translation gives CASSRDWGGGTQY. The complete CDR3 protein is CASSRDWGGGTQYF.

This clone occurred a few times. Gene and germline names: mouse. The read falls 1 residue short of the CDR3 end, and the missing part is taken from the germline J gene. This rearrangement joins TRBV26 to TRBJ1-4; 7 bases agree with TRBD1. The germline gives CDR1 KGHPV, CDR2 FQNQEV (reference sequence). The V segment lost 2 bases and the J segment 7 bases; nucleotides outside the gene matches: 7. This CDR3 region has 15 residues. Incomplete CDR3 DNA: TGTGCCAGCAGTCTGCCCCAGGGGGAGGTCGAAAGATTATTT. Amino acid sequence: CASSLPQGEVERLF. The CDR3 as a whole reads CASSLPQGEVERLFF.

This clone was seen a few times. Gene and germline names: mouse. The read terminates 1 residue ahead of where the CDR3 ends, so the germline J gene completes it. The chain combines TRBV23 with TRBJ2-4; TRBD2 is the table's D call and was not checked against the DNA. The CDR3 loop spans 15 amino acids. The germline V gene has CDR1 KGHTA and CDR2 FQNQQP. Partial CDR3 DNA: TGCTCCAGCAGTCAATCATCTGGGGTACAAAACACCTTGTAC. This gives the protein CSSSQSSGVQNTLY. The whole CDR3 protein is CSSSQSSGVQNTLYF.

This clone showed up just a few times. The listed genes are named as in mouse. The read ends 1 residue before the CDR3 terminus; that terminus is restored from the germline J gene. Other nucleotide sequences in the sample specify the same CDR3. The chain joins TRBV26 to TRBJ2-2; 8 bases align to TRBD1. V shed 4 bases and J 0 bases; nucleotides not matched to a gene: 1. The CDR3 has 15 residues. Germline V gene lookup returns CDR1 KGHPV and CDR2 FQNQEV (reference sequence). Partial CDR3 DNA: TGTGCCAGCAGTCGGACAGGGACAAACACCGGGCAGCTCTAC. Protein: CASSRTGTNTGQLY. The whole CDR3 protein is CASSRTGTNTGQLYF.

This clone was counted only a few times. Mouse germline and gene names are used. The CDR3 end is not reached by the read, which stops 1 residue before it; the germline J gene fills it in. This chain connects TRBV17 to TRBJ2-1; D is ambiguous. V was cut by 6 bases and J by 0 bases, with 6 bases left in between. There are 13 residues in the CDR3. The germline V gene encodes CDR1 MNHDT and CDR2 YYDKIL. The DNA read from the CDR3 is TGTGCTAGCAGCGACAATAACTATGCTGAGCAGTTC. Its protein is CASSDNNYAEQF. In full, the CDR3 is CASSDNNYAEQFF.

This clone was detected only a few times. Here the gene names and germline are mouse. The missing CDR3 end, 1 residue past where the read stops, is filled in from the germline J gene. The chain carries TRBV23 and TRBJ1-1; TRBD1 was called by the table and not checked on the DNA. Germline loops: CDR1 KGHTA, CDR2 FQNQQP. This CDR3 has 14 residues. The sequenced part of the CDR3 DNA is TGCTCCAGCAGTCAATCACAGGGGGACACAGAAGTCTTC. Encoded protein: CSSSQSQGDTEVF. The CDR3 in its entirety is CSSSQSQGDTEVFF.

As for this clone: Gene names and germline match the mouse. The sequence runs out 1 residue before the end of the CDR3; the remainder is reconstructed from the germline J gene. The rearrangement joins TRBV13-1 to TRBJ1-1, with no clear D. The CDR3 has 12 amino acids. Germline CDR1 reads NSHNY; CDR2 reads SYGAGN. Trimming cost V 3 bases and J 0 bases, with 3 bases left between them. This CDR3 reads CASSGPNTEVFF. CDR3 DNA, as far as it was read: TGTGCCAGCAGTGGTCCAAACACAGAAGTCTTC.

A word on this clone: Sequence at one end of the junction differs from germline and may be a read error. Mouse gene names and germline throughout. The part of the CDR3 DNA that was read is TGTGCCACCAGTCAGACAAATGCAAACCCAGAAGTCTTC. Translated, it gives CATSQTNANPEVF. The whole CDR3 sequence reads CATSQTNANPEVFF. The rearrangement uses TRBV26 and TRBJ1-1, with D unclear. The read is 1 residue too short to cover the CDR3 end, so that end is filled in from the germline J gene. Per germline, CDR1 KGHPV and CDR2 FQNQEV (reference sequence). This CDR3 has 14 residues. The variable domain in full, with the rest retrieved from reference TRBV26 and TRBJ1-1, is NSKVIQTPRYLVKGQGQKAKMRCIPEKGHPVVFWYQQNKNNEFKFLINFQNQEVLQQIDMTEKRFSAECPSNSPCSLEIQSSEAGDSALYLCATSQTNANPEVFFGKGTRLTVV.

This clone was observed a handful of times. Mouse names are used for the genes. Sequencing ends 1 residue short of the CDR3 end; the germline J gene provides the rest. V usage is TRBV26 and J usage is TRBJ1-4, with D maybe TRBD1 (6 bases). The CDR3 spans 16 residues. Deletions cut 0 bases from V and 0 bases from J, with 8 bases between. Germline CDR1 is KGHPV and CDR2 is FQNQEV (reference sequence). Here the CDR3 reads CASSLSRGFSNERLFF. The DNA read from the CDR3 is TGTGCCAGCAGTCTGTCCAGGGGTTTTTCCAACGAAAGATTATTT.

With regard to this clone: Gene names are mouse gene names. The CDR3 sequence is CASSLASLGDTGQLYF. The CDR3 bases that were read are TGTGCCAGCTCTCTCGCCTCTCTGGGAGACACCGGGCAGCTCTAC. The chain links TRBV12-2 to TRBJ2-2, with D possibly being TRBD2 (5 bases). The read finishes 1 residue shy of the CDR3 end, and the germline J gene is used to complete it. Trimming took 0 bases from V and 3 from J, leaving 13 bases between them. Germline loops: CDR1 SGHLS, CDR2 HYDKME. The length of the CDR3 is 16 residues.

Points on this clone: Gene names are the mouse ones. With the read ending 1 residue before the CDR3 end, the germline J gene is used to fill in that end. The V and J genes are TRBV12-1 and TRBJ2-7; possibly TRBD1 or TRBD2 for D (5 bases each). Germline CDR1 is SGHSN and CDR2 is HYEKVE. The ends were cut back, 1 base at V and 0 bases at J, with 9 bases in the middle. This CDR3 is 14 amino acids long. CDR3 DNA (partial): TGTGCCAGCTCTCTGGGGGTGAGCTCCTATGAACAGTAC. As protein: CASSLGVSSYEQY. The whole CDR3 region reads CASSLGVSSYEQYF.

As for this clone: Gene names denote mouse genes. The sequenced part of the CDR3 DNA is TGTGCCAGCAGTCTGCGACAGTTTTCCAACGAAAGATTATTT. Translating it yields CASSLRQFSNERLF. The complete CDR3 sequence is CASSLRQFSNERLFF. The chain combines TRBV26 with TRBJ1-4; TRBD1 might be the D (5 bases). Read sequence stops 1 residue before the CDR3 end, and the germline J gene provides the missing end. The CDR3 runs 15 residues. Germline CDR1 reads KGHPV; CDR2 reads FQNQEV (reference sequence). The V end lost 2 bases, the J end lost 0 bases, and 7 bases lay between the germline ends.